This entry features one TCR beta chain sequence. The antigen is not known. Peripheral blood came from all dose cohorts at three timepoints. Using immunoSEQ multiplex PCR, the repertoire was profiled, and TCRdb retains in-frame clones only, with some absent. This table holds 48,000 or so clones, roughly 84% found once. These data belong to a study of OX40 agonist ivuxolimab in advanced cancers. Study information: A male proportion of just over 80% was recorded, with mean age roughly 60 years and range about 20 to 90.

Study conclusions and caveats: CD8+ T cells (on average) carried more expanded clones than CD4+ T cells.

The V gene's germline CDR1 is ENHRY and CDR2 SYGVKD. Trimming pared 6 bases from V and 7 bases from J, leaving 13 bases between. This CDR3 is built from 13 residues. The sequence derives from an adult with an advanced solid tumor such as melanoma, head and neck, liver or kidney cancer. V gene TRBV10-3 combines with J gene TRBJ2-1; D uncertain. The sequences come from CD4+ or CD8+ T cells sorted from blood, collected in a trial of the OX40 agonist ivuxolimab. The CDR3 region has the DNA TGTGCCATCAGAGCTTCTCTGGGAAATGAGCAGTTCTTC. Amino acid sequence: CAIRASLGNEQFF.